Detailed here is one T cell receptor beta chain. V was clipped by 3 bases and J by 2 bases, with 8 bases between them. Germline CDR1 SQVTM, CDR2 ANQGSEA. CDR3 size: 12 residues. TCRdb keeps only in-frame clones here, not all; method: immunoSEQ multiplex PCR. Of over 50,000 clones listed, 90% are singletons. The data were taken from a study of T cell changes during pregnancy in multiple sclerosis. The chain is built from TRBV29-1 and TRBJ2-7; D is unclear. The receptor comes from a female donor in good health, enrolled as a control in a pregnancy study. The sample consisted of peripheral blood, taken in the first trimester of pregnancy. The CDR3 reads CSVEAYPYEQYF. The CDR3 region has the DNA TGCAGCGTTGAGGCTTACCCCTACGAGCAGTACTTC.